These 3 T cell receptor beta chains came from one sample sequenced in a study of technical replicates of blood from a handful of donors. The data were produced by immunoSEQ multiplex PCR, yet TCRdb's version contains in-frame clones alone and is incomplete. The sample has around 98,000 clones, roughly 95% seen once; the top ten hold 0.23%. The sequenced sample consisted of T cells isolated from PBMCs. The receptors originated from a human donor in good health.

J is TRBJ2-3 and V is TRBV29-1; 12 positions agree with TRBD2. Germline values: CDR1 SQVTM, CDR2 ANQGSEA. CDR3 length: 15 residues. V lost 7 bases, J lost 5 bases, and 10 bases stayed unmatched. The CDR3 loop is CSAYRTSGKGDTQYF. DNA of the CDR3: TGCAGCGCCTACCGGACTAGCGGGAAGGGAGATACGCAGTATTTT.

This clone turned up a few times. The chain uses TRBV7-9 and TRBJ2-7; D is undetermined. V lost 5 bases, J lost 5 bases, and 7 bases lay in between. Germline V gene lookup returns CDR1 SEHNR and CDR2 FQNEAQ (reference sequence). The CDR3 totals 11 residues. CDR3 in DNA: TGTGCCAGCAGCCCCTCGGACGAGCAGTACTTC. This codes for CASSPSDEQYF.

The rearrangement uses TRBV6-5 and TRBJ2-1; TRBD1 aligns across 9 bases. V shed 6 bases and J 5 bases; nucleotides not matched to a gene: 8. The V gene's germline CDR1 is MNHEY and CDR2 SVGAGI. This CDR3 is built from 15 residues. The CDR3 loop is CASRAGTGMDNEQFF. CDR3 in DNA: TGTGCCAGCAGGGCCGGGACAGGGATGGACAATGAGCAGTTCTTC.